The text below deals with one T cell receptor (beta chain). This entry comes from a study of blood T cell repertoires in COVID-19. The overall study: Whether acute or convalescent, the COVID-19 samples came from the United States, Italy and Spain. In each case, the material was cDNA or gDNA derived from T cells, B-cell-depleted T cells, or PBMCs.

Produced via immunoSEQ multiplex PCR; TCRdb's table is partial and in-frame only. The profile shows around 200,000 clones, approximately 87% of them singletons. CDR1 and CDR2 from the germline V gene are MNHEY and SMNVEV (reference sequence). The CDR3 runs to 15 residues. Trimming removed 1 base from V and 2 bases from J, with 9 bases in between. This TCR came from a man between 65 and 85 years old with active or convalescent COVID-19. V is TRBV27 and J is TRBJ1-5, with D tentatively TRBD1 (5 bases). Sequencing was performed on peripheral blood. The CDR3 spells CASSLLGVRNQPQHF. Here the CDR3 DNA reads TGTGCCAGCAGTTTATTAGGGGTTCGCAATCAGCCCCAGCATTTT.